This T cell receptor beta chain emerged from a study of blood T cell repertoires in COVID-19. Turning to the study itself: The study drew acute and convalescent COVID-19 samples from the United States, Italy and Spain. T cells, B-cell-depleted T cells, or PBMCs supplied cDNA or gDNA.

Notes on this clone: This same CDR3 is encoded by further DNA sequences in the sample.

Authors' analysis steps: Estimation of nucleated cell counts was performed using reference gene primer amplification. Generated by immunoSEQ multiplex PCR, the TCRdb table keeps only in-frame clones and is missing some. V and J calls and clone size follow that table, whereas D and trimming were derived from the DNA. The repertoire holds some 140,000 clones, with over 65% as singletons. Trimming at V came to 2 bases and at J to 1 base, leaving 1 base not matched to a gene. The CDR3 sequence is 14 residues long. CDR1 and CDR2 from the germline V gene are LNHDA and SQIVND (reference sequence). This sequence joins TRBV19 and TRBJ1-2; 7 nucleotides agree with TRBD1. The sample taken for sequencing was peripheral blood. This TCR was recovered from a man older than 75 with acute or convalescent COVID-19. In DNA form, the CDR3 reads TGTGCCAGTAGTATACCAGGGGGTAACTATGGCTACACCTTC. It encodes CASSIPGGNYGYTF.